Listed below are T cell receptor beta chains from one sample, sequenced in a study of T cells in Graves' hyperthyroidism and ophthalmopathy. TCRdb re-called the multiplex PCR reads through MiXCR, storing one row per CDR3 protein. The sample has around 690,000 distinct CDR3 sequences, 17% seen once. Sequencing was performed on blood. The receptors were sampled from a man aged 50-59 years with Graves' hyperthyroidism. Both conserved end residues are part of each CDR3. A D gene is named only where the DNA matches it firmly. The size of a clone is reported for some rows only, either as once, few or many, or as a class for expanded clones.

v_call: TRBV3-1
d_call: .
j_call: TRBJ2-1
clone_size: .
cdr3_nt: TGTGCCAGCAGCCAAGATTCAGGACTGCAAAACTACAATGAGCAGTTCTTC
cdr3_aa: CASSQDSGLQNYNEQFF

v_call: TRBV20-1
d_call: .
j_call: TRBJ2-3
clone_size: many
cdr3_nt: TGCAGTGCTCCTCTCCAGGGCACAGATACGCAGTATTTT
cdr3_aa: CSAPLQGTDTQYF

v_call: TRBV11-2
d_call: .
j_call: TRBJ1-1
clone_size: many
cdr3_nt: TGTGCCAGCAGCTTAGCCACCAGGGGAAACACTGAAGCTTTCTTT
cdr3_aa: CASSLATRGNTEAFF

v_call: TRBV27
d_call: .
j_call: TRBJ1-2
clone_size: many
cdr3_nt: TGTGCCAGCAGGTTGGCAGGGAGTGGCTACACCTTC
cdr3_aa: CASRLAGSGYTF

v_call: TRBV27
d_call: .
j_call: TRBJ1-2
clone_size: .
cdr3_nt: TGTGCCAGCGGTATCAAGCTGAGCTACACCTTC
cdr3_aa: CASGIKLSYTF

v_call: TRBV28
d_call: .
j_call: TRBJ2-1
clone_size: once
cdr3_nt: TGTGCCAGCAGTCTCGACAAACAGCACTACAATGAGCAGTTCTTC
cdr3_aa: CASSLDKQHYNEQFF

v_call: TRBV27
d_call: .
j_call: TRBJ1-1
clone_size: many
cdr3_nt: TGTGCCAGCAGTCTCCTCGGCAGGGTGAACACTGAAGCTTTCTTT
cdr3_aa: CASSLLGRVNTEAFF

v_call: TRBV3-1
d_call: .
j_call: TRBJ1-1
clone_size: few
cdr3_nt: TGTGCCAGCAGCCAATCCGGGAGCTATCCTATTGAAGCTTTCTTT
cdr3_aa: CASSQSGSYPIEAFF

v_call: TRBV19
d_call: .
j_call: TRBJ1-1
clone_size: many
cdr3_nt: TGTGCCAGTAGTATACTGGACATGCGGAGTGAAGCTTTCTTT
cdr3_aa: CASSILDMRSEAFF

v_call: TRBV28
d_call: .
j_call: TRBJ1-1
clone_size: few
cdr3_nt: TGTGCCAGCAGTGAGGACAAAGGGTTGGCTTTCTTT
cdr3_aa: CASSEDKGLAFF

v_call: TRBV14
d_call: TRBD2
j_call: TRBJ2-3
clone_size: many
cdr3_nt: TGTGCCAGCAGCCAAGGGAGAGCTAGCGGAACCACAGATACGCAGTATTTT
cdr3_aa: CASSQGRASGTTDTQYF

v_call: TRBV11-2
d_call: .
j_call: TRBJ2-7
clone_size: many
cdr3_nt: TGTGCCAGCAGCTTCGAGCCCGGACCCTACGAGCAGTACTTC
cdr3_aa: CASSFEPGPYEQYF

v_call: TRBV30
d_call: .
j_call: TRBJ2-7
clone_size: many
cdr3_nt: TGTGCCTGGAGTGAACACGGAGGGCAGGGCGAGCAGTACTTC
cdr3_aa: CAWSEHGGQGEQYF

v_call: TRBV28
d_call: .
j_call: TRBJ1-4
clone_size: many
cdr3_nt: TGTGCCAGCAGTTCAGCCGGGGCCTTTAATGAAAAACTGTTTTTT
cdr3_aa: CASSSAGAFNEKLFF

v_call: TRBV6-4
d_call: TRBD2
j_call: TRBJ2-5
clone_size: .
cdr3_nt: TGTGCCGGACCACTAGCGGGAGGTAGTGAAGAGACCCAGTACTTC
cdr3_aa: CAGPLAGGSEETQYF

v_call: TRBV7-2
d_call: .
j_call: TRBJ1-3
clone_size: .
cdr3_nt: TGTGCCAGCAGCCCGAAGGCCGGAGGAGGCACCGGAAACACCATATATTTT
cdr3_aa: CASSPKAGGGTGNTIYF

v_call: TRBV6-1
d_call: TRBD1
j_call: TRBJ1-2
clone_size: .
cdr3_nt: TGTGCCAGCAGCCAAACAGGGGGCGCCTATGGCTACACCTTC
cdr3_aa: CASSQTGGAYGYTF

v_call: TRBV28
d_call: .
j_call: TRBJ1-5
clone_size: many
cdr3_nt: TGTGCCAGCAAGGCAGGGGCAGGGCAGCCCCAGCATTTT
cdr3_aa: CASKAGAGQPQHF

v_call: TRBV27
d_call: .
j_call: TRBJ1-5
clone_size: few
cdr3_nt: TGTGCCAGCAGTTTACTGGGCACTTATAGCAATCAGCCCCAGCATTTT
cdr3_aa: CASSLLGTYSNQPQHF

v_call: TRBV6-2/TRBV6-3
d_call: TRBD2
j_call: TRBJ2-1
clone_size: many
cdr3_nt: TGTGCCAGCAGTTACTCTAGCGGGAGGTCCTGGGGGTTGGCCTACAATGAGCAGTTCTTC
cdr3_aa: CASSYSSGRSWGLAYNEQFF

v_call: TRBV30
d_call: TRBD2
j_call: TRBJ2-1
clone_size: .
cdr3_nt: TGTGCCTGGACTCTAGGGACTAGCTCCTACAATGAGCAGTTCTTC
cdr3_aa: CAWTLGTSSYNEQFF

v_call: TRBV14
d_call: .
j_call: TRBJ1-2
clone_size: .
cdr3_nt: TGTGCCAGCAGCCAAGGCTTCCAGGGAGGCTATGGCTACACCTTC
cdr3_aa: CASSQGFQGGYGYTF

v_call: TRBV4-3
d_call: TRBD2
j_call: TRBJ2-2
clone_size: .
cdr3_nt: TGCGCCAGCAGCCAAGTGGGCAGCGGGAGGCCGAACACCGGGGAGCTGTTTTTT
cdr3_aa: CASSQVGSGRPNTGELFF

v_call: TRBV28
d_call: .
j_call: TRBJ2-7
clone_size: many
cdr3_nt: TGTGCCAGCAGTTTATTGGGGAGCTACCCGATCCTAACCTACGAGCAGTACTTC
cdr3_aa: CASSLLGSYPILTYEQYF

v_call: TRBV3-1
d_call: .
j_call: TRBJ1-3
clone_size: .
cdr3_nt: TGTGCCAGCAGCCAAGCTCTGGGGTATGGAAACACCATATATTTT
cdr3_aa: CASSQALGYGNTIYF

v_call: TRBV3-1
d_call: TRBD2
j_call: TRBJ2-1
clone_size: few
cdr3_nt: TGTGCCAGCAGCCACCGGACGTGGACTAGCGGGAGTGGTGAGCAGTTCTTC
cdr3_aa: CASSHRTWTSGSGEQFF

v_call: TRBV5-1
d_call: .
j_call: TRBJ1-2
clone_size: few
cdr3_nt: TGCGCCAGCAGTTTGGAGAGGCGTGATAATGGCTACACCTTC
cdr3_aa: CASSLERRDNGYTF

v_call: TRBV25-1
d_call: .
j_call: TRBJ2-2
clone_size: few
cdr3_nt: TGTGCCAGCAAAACAGCCGGGACGACGAACACCGGGGAGCTGTTTTTT
cdr3_aa: CASKTAGTTNTGELFF

v_call: TRBV7-2
d_call: TRBD2
j_call: TRBJ2-1
clone_size: many
cdr3_nt: TGTGCCAGCAGCCGGGCGACTAGCGGGAGGGCAGAGCAGTTCTTC
cdr3_aa: CASSRATSGRAEQFF

v_call: TRBV6-2/TRBV6-3
d_call: .
j_call: TRBJ2-3
clone_size: many
cdr3_nt: TGTGCCAGCAGTTACTCGTTTGGGATAGCAGATACGCAGTATTTT
cdr3_aa: CASSYSFGIADTQYF

v_call: TRBV6-5
d_call: TRBD2
j_call: TRBJ2-1
clone_size: many
cdr3_nt: TGTGCCAGCAGTTACTTCAGCGGGATCGATGAGCAGTTCTTC
cdr3_aa: CASSYFSGIDEQFF

v_call: TRBV27
d_call: .
j_call: TRBJ2-1
clone_size: many
cdr3_nt: TGTGCCAGCAGTTTATTGGGGGGACGCTCCTACAATGAGCAGTTCTTC
cdr3_aa: CASSLLGGRSYNEQFF

v_call: TRBV6-2/TRBV6-3
d_call: TRBD2
j_call: TRBJ2-5
clone_size: many
cdr3_nt: TGTGCCAGCAGCCACCCGAGGGGCGGGAGAAAATTGGAAGAGACCCAGTACTTC
cdr3_aa: CASSHPRGGRKLEETQYF

v_call: TRBV4-3
d_call: .
j_call: TRBJ1-5
clone_size: .
cdr3_nt: TGCGCCAGCAGCCAAGATTGGGAGTCCCGGCCCCAGCATTTT
cdr3_aa: CASSQDWESRPQHF

v_call: TRBV24-1
d_call: TRBD2
j_call: TRBJ2-5
clone_size: many
cdr3_nt: TGTGCCACCAGTGATCCCGGACTAGCGGGAGGGGGAGAGACCCAGTACTTC
cdr3_aa: CATSDPGLAGGGETQYF

v_call: TRBV20-1
d_call: TRBD2
j_call: TRBJ2-3
clone_size: .
cdr3_nt: TGCAGTGCTAGAGATCTAGCGGGAGGGGCTAGCACAGATACGCAGTATTTT
cdr3_aa: CSARDLAGGASTDTQYF

v_call: TRBV28
d_call: TRBD1
j_call: TRBJ2-7
clone_size: many
cdr3_nt: TGTGCCAGCAGCAACTGGGGACAGGGCTCCTACGAGCAGTACTTC
cdr3_aa: CASSNWGQGSYEQYF

v_call: TRBV28
d_call: TRBD1
j_call: TRBJ1-6
clone_size: .
cdr3_nt: TGTGCCAGCAGTTACACAGGGGAGGCACCCCTCCACTTT
cdr3_aa: CASSYTGEAPLHF

v_call: TRBV5-5
d_call: TRBD2
j_call: TRBJ2-7
clone_size: few
cdr3_nt: TGTGCCAGCAGCTTAGGGACTAGCGGGAATCATTACGAGCAGTACTTC
cdr3_aa: CASSLGTSGNHYEQYF

v_call: TRBV28
d_call: TRBD2
j_call: TRBJ2-3
clone_size: many
cdr3_nt: TGTGCCAGCGTATCATTAGCGGGAGCCTCCACAGATACGCAGTATTTT
cdr3_aa: CASVSLAGASTDTQYF